The 3 T cell receptor beta chains below were found in one sample sequenced in a study of T cell responses to AZD1222 COVID-19 vaccine. The protocol was immunoSEQ multiplex PCR, while the TCRdb copy is restricted to in-frame clones and leaves out a portion. The profile shows under 140,000 clones, roughly 89% of them singletons. The input for sequencing was peripheral blood, taken 28 days after the second AZD1222 dose. Receptors were obtained from an adult who received the AZD1222 COVID-19 vaccine.

The V gene is TRBV12-3 or TRBV12-4, the J gene TRBJ1-5; D uncertain. Trimming stripped 8 bases from V and 4 bases from J, with 12 bases between. CDR3 length: 13 amino acids. CDR3 DNA: TGTGCCAGCTCATACGCACAGAATCAGCCCCAGCATTTT. This gives the protein CASSYAQNQPQHF.

This clone was counted between two and nine times. The rearrangement uses TRBV28 and TRBJ1-5, with no clear D. Germline V lookup: CDR1 MDHEN, CDR2 SYDVKM. This CDR3 is built from 15 residues. The V end lost 1 base, the J end lost 2 bases, and 9 bases lay between the germline ends. CDR3 coding DNA: TGTGCCAGCAGTTTATCCTGGACGGGCAATCAGCCCCAGCATTTT. It codes for CASSLSWTGNQPQHF.

About this clone: The junction departs from the called germline gene at one end, perhaps through a read error. This chain uses TRBV5-1 with TRBJ1-1; tentatively, D is TRBD1 (5 bases). The CDR3 length is 14 residues. CDR1 and CDR2 (germline): SGHRS, YFSETQ. As DNA, the CDR3 is TGCGCCAGCAGGTTGGATTCGGGGGGGACTGAAGCTTTCTTT. Its protein product is CASRLDSGGTEAFF. Variable domain in full (rest from reference TRBV5-1 and TRBJ1-1): KAGVTQTPRYLIKTRGQQVTLSCSPISGHRSVSWYQQTPGQGLQFLFEYFSETQRNKGNFPGRFSGRQFSNSRSEMNVSTLELGDSALYLCASRLDSGGTEAFFGQGTRLTVV.